These T cell receptor beta chains were read from a single sample in a study of Tregs in tolerant kidney transplant recipients. Sequencing used immunoSEQ multiplex PCR; TCRdb keeps in-frame clones, though not all of them. The sample gives about 15,000 clones, roughly 77% of which show up once; 1.5% to 2% is in the top ten. The sample in question was Tregs from blood, obtained before the transplant. The receptors were sampled from a human donor who received a combined kidney and bone marrow transplant. CDR3s include the opening cysteine and the closing phenylalanine or tryptophan. Only part of the rows carry a size: once, few, many, or a class if the clone is expanded.

CDR3	J	V	size
CASSSWEDQPQHF	TRBJ1-5	TRBV7-2	once
CASSPGTGRRQYF	TRBJ2-3	TRBV27	-
CASSPRTGVVNYGYTF	TRBJ1-2	TRBV7-9	-
CASTPWGPKEPYEQYF	TRBJ2-7	TRBV28	-
CASSLDLADEQYF	TRBJ2-7	TRBV7-8	-
CASSPSPGQGGETQYF	TRBJ2-5	TRBV4-3	-
CASTLTGNTGELFF	TRBJ2-2	TRBV19	-
CASSPWPREMGTDTQYF	TRBJ2-3	TRBV4-1	-
CASSIGLNYGYTF	TRBJ1-2	TRBV19	-
CSCSGVVGELFF	TRBJ2-2	TRBV29-1	-
CASSGLAGRETQYF	TRBJ2-5	TRBV2	-
CASTPTPGSRSTEAFF	TRBJ1-1	TRBV6-6	-
CASQGLNQPQHF	TRBJ1-5	TRBV28	-
CASSDWNEGTDTQYF	TRBJ2-3	TRBV7-2	-
CASSQDSGLGGVETQYF	TRBJ2-5	TRBV4-3	-
CASSLGGAGRDNQPQHF	TRBJ1-5	TRBV5-1	-
CADSLSEAFF	TRBJ1-1	TRBV25-1	once
CATSRVLASNTDTQYF	TRBJ2-3	TRBV15	once
CASSQVVRSRSSYEQYF	TRBJ2-7	TRBV4-2	-
CASSFRGQPQHF	TRBJ1-5	TRBV13	-
CASSVPGLAGSEQYF	TRBJ2-7	TRBV28	-
CASSGGSGGVGEQFF	TRBJ2-1	TRBV25-1	-
CASSVGGVNTEAFF	TRBJ1-1	TRBV6-1	-